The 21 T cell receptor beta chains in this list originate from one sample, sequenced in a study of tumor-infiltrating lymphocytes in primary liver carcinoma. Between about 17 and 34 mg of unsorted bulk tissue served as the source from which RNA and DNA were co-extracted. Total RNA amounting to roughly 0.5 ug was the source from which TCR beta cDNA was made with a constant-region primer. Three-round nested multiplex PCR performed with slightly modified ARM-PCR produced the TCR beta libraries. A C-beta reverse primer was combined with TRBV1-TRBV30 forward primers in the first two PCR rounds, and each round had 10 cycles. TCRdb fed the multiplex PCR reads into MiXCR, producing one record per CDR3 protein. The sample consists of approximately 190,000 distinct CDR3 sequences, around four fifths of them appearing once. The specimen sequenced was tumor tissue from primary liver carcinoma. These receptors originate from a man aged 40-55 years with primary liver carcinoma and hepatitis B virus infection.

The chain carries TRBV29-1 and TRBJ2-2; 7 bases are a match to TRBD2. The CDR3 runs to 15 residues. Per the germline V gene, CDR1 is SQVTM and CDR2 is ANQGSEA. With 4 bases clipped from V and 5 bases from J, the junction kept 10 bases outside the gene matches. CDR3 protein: CSVVGRGDQTGELFF. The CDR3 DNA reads TGCAGCGTTGTAGGACGGGGGGATCAGACCGGGGAGCTGTTTTTT.

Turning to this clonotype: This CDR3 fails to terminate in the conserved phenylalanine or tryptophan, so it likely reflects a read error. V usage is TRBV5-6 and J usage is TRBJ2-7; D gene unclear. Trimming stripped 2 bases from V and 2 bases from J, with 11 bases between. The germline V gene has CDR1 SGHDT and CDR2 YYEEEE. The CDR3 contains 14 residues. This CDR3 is CASSFPGLAYEQYL. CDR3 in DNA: TGTGCCAGCAGCTTCCCCGGGCTCGCCTACGAGCAGTACTTA.

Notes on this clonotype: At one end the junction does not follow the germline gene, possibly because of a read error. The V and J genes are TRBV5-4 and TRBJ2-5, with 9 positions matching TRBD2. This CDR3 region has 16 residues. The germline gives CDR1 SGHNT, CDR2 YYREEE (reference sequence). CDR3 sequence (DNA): TGTGCCAGCAGCTTCGGAATAGCGGGAGCGTCGGAGACCCAATACTTC. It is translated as CASSFGIAGASETQYF.

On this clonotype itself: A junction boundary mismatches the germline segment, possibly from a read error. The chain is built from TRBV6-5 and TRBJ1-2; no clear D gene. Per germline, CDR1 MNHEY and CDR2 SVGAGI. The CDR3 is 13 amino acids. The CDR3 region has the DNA TGTGGCAGCAGAGGTGACAAGACGTATGGTTACACCTTC. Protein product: CGSRGDKTYGYTF.

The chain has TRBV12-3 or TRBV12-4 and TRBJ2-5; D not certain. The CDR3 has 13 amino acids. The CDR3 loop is CVNSVGDQETQYF. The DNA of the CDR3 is TGTGTCAACAGCGTAGGCGACCAAGAGACCCAGTACTTC.

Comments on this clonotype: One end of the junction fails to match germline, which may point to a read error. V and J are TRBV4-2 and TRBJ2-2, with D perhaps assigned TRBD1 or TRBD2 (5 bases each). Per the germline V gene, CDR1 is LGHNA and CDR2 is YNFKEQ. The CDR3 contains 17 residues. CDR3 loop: CASSQGGLVGDFRELFF. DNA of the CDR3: TGTGCCAGCAGCCAAGGGGGCCTAGTGGGAGATTTCAGGGAGCTTTTTTTT.

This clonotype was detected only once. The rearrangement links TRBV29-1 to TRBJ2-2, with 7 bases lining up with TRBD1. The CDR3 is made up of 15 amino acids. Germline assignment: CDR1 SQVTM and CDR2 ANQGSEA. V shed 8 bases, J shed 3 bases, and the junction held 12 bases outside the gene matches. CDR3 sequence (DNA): TGCAGCATTGTAGGACAGGTGGATCACACCGGGGAGCTGTTTTTT. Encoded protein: CSIVGQVDHTGELFF.

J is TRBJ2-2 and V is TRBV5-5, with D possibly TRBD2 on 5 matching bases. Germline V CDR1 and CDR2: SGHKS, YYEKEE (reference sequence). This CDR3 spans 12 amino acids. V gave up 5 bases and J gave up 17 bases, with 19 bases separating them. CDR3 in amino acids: CASRLHAGEPFF. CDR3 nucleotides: TGTGCCAGCAGACTCCACGCCGGGGAGCCATTTTTT. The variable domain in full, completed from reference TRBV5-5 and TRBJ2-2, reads DAGVTQSPTHLIKTRGQQVTLRCSPISGHKSVSWYQQVLGQGPQFIFQYYEKEERGRGNFPDRFSARQFPNYSSELNVNALLLGDSALYLCASRLHAGEPFFGEGSRLTVL.

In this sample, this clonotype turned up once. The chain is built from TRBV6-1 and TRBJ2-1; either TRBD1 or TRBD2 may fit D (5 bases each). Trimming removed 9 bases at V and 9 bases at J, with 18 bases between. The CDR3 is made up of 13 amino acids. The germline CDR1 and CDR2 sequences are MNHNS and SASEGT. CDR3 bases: TGTGCCAGAATTGAAGAGAGGGGCATTGAGCAGTTCTTC. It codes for CARIEERGIEQFF.

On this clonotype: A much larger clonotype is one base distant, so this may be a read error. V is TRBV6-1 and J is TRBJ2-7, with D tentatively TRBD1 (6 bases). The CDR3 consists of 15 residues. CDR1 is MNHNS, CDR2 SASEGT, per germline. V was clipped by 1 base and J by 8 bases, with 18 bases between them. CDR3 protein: CASSEVRETGNKQYF. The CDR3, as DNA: TGTGCCAGCAGTGAAGTTAGGGAGACAGGCAACAAGCAGTACTTC.

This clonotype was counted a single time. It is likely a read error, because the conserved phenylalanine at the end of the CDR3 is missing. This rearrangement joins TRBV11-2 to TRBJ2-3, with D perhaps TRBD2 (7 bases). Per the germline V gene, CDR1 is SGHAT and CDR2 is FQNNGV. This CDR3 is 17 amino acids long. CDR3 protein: CPSSLDPPGGYTYTQYL. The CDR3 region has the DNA TGTCCCAGCAGCTTAGATCCCCCGGGGGGCTACACATATACGCAGTATTTG.

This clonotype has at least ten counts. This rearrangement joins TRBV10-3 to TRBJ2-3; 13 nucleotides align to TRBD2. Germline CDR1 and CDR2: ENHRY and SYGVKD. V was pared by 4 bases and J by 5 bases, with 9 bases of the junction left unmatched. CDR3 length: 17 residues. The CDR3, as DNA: TGTGCCATCAGTGCGGGGACTAGCGGGGTGGCCCGAGATACGCAGTATTTT. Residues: CAISAGTSGVARDTQYF.

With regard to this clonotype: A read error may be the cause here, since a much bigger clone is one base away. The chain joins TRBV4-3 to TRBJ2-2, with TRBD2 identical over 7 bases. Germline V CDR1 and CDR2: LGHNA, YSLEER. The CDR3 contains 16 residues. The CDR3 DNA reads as TGCACCAGCAGCCAAGGTCCCGCGGGAGAGACCGGGGAGCTGTTTTTT. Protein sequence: CTSSQGPAGETGELFF.

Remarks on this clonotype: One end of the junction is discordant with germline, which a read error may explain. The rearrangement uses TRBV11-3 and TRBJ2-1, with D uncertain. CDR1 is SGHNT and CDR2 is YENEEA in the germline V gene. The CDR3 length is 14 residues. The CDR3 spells CASSLGVPNNEQFF. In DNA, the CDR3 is TGTGCTAGCAGCTTAGGCGTCCCTAACAATGAGCAGTTCTTC.

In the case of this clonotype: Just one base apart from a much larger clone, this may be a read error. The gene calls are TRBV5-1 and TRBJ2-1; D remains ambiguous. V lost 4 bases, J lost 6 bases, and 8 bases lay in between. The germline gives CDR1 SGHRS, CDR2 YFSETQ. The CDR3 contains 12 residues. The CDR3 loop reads CASSMASNEQFF. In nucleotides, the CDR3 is TGCGCCAGCAGCATGGCAAGCAATGAGCAGTTCTTC.

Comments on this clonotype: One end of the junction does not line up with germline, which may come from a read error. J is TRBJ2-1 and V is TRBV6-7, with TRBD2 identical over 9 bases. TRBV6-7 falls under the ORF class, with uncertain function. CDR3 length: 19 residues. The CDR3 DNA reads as TGTGCCAGCAGTTACCCGGCTAGCGGGAATTTTAACTCCTACAATGAACAGTTCTTC. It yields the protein CASSYPASGNFNSYNEQFF.

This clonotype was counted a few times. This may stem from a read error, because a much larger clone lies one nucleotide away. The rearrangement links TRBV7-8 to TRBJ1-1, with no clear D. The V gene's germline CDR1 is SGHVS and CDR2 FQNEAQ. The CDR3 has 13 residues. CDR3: CANSLIDRSQAFF. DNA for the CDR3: TGTGCCAACAGCTTAATTGACCGATCTCAAGCTTTCTTT.

The CDR3: CASGSRTVVETQYF. CDR3 sequence (DNA): TGTGCCAGCGGTTCACGGACAGTTGTGGAGACCCAGTACTTC. The chain couples TRBV6-2 or TRBV6-3 to TRBJ2-5; D is perhaps TRBD1 (6 bases). Looked up from germline, CDR1 is MNHEY and CDR2 is SVGEGT. Trimming shortened V by 8 bases and J by 5 bases, and 18 bases separated the two germline ends. This CDR3 is 14 amino acids long.

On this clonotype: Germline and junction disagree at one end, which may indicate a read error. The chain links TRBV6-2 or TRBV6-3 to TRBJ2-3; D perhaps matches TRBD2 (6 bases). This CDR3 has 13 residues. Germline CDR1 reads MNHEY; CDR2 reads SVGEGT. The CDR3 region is CAGREVSTHTQYF. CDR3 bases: TGTGCCGGCAGGGAGGTTAGCACACATACGCAGTATTTT.

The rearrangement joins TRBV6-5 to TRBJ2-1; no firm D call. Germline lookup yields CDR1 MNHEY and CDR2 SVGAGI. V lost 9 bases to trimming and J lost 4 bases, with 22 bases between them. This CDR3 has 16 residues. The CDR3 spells CASSSWAPLGYNEQFF. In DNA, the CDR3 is TGTGCCAGTAGCTCATGGGCCCCCCTGGGGTACAATGAGCAGTTCTTC.

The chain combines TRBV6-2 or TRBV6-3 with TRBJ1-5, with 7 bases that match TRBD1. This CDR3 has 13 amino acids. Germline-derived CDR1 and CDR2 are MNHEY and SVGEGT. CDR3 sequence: CGDTLGDSQPQHF. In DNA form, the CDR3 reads TGTGGCGACACCCTCGGGGACAGTCAGCCCCAGCATTTT.